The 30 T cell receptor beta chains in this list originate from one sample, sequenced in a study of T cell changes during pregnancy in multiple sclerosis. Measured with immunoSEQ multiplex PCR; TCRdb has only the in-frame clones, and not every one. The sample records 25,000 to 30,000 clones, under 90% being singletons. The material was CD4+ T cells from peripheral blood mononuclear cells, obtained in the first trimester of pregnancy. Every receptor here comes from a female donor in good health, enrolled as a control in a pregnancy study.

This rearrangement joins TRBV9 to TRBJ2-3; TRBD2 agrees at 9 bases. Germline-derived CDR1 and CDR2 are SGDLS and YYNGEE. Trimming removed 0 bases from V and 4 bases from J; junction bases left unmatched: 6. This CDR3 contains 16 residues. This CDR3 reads CASSVEAGGRPDTQYF. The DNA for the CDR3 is TGTGCCAGCAGCGTAGAGGCGGGAGGGCGTCCAGATACGCAGTATTTT.

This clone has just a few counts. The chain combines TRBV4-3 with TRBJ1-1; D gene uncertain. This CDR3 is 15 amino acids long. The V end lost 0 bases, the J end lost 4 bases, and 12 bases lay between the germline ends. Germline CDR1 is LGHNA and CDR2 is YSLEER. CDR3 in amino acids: CASSQDQHFSTEAFF. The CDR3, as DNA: TGCGCCAGCAGCCAAGATCAACATTTTTCCACTGAAGCTTTCTTT.

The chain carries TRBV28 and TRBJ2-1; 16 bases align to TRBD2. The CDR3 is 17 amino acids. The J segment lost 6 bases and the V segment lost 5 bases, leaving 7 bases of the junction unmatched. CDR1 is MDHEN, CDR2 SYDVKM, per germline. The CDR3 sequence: CASSLGLAGGWGNEQFF. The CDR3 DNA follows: TGTGCCAGCAGTCTGGGACTAGCGGGAGGGTGGGGCAATGAGCAGTTCTTC. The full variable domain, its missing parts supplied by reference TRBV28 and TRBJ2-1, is DVKVTQSSRYLVKRTGEKVFLECVQDMDHENMFWYRQDPGLGLRLIYFSYDVKMKEKGDIPEGYSVSREKKERFSLILESASTNQTSMYLCASSLGLAGGWGNEQFFGPGTRLTVL.

As DNA, the CDR3 is TGTGCCAGCAGTTATGGTAGCGGGGGGGCAAATACGCAGTATTTT. Encoded protein: CASSYGSGGANTQYF. This sequence joins TRBV6-5 and TRBJ2-3, with 11 bases identical to TRBD2. Per the germline V gene, CDR1 is MNHEY and CDR2 is SVGAGI. The length of the CDR3 is 15 residues. V was clipped by 3 bases and J by 7 bases; unmatched bases: 6.

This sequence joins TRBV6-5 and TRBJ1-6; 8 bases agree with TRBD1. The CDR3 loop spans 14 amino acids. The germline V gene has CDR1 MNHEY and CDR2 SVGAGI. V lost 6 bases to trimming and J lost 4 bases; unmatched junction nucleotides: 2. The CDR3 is CASRTGVYNSPLHF. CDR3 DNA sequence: TGTGCCAGCAGGACAGGGGTTTATAATTCACCCCTCCACTTT.

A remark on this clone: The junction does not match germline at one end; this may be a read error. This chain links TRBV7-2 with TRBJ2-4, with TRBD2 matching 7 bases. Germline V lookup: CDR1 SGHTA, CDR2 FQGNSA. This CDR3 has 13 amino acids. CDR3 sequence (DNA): TGTGCCAGCAGCCGGGACTCTAGCGGCCTACCCCACTTC. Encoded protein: CASSRDSSGLPHF. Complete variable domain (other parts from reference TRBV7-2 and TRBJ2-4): GAGVSQSPSNKVTEKGKDVELRCDPISGHTALYWYRQSLGQGLEFLIYFQGNSAPDKSGLPSDRFSAERTGGSVSTLTIQRTQQEDSAVYLCASSRDSSGLPHFGAGTRLSVL.

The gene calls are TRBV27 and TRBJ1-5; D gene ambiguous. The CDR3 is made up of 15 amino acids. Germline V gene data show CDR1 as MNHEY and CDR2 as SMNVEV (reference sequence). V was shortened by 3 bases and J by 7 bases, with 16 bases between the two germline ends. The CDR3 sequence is CASSFTREKDQPQHF. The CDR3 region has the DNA TGTGCCAGCAGTTTTACCCGGGAAAAGGACCAGCCCCAGCATTTT.

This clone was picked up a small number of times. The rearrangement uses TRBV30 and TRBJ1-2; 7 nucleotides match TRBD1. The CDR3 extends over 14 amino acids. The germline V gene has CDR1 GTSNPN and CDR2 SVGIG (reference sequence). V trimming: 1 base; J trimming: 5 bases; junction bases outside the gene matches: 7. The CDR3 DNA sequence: TGTGCCTGGAGTGATGAGACAGGGATTTATGGCTACACCTTC. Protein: CAWSDETGIYGYTF.

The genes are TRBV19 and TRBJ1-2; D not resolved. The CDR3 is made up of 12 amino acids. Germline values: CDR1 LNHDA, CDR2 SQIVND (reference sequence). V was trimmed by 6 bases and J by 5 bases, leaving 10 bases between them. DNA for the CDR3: TGTGCCAGTAGCCCGCGGCGTTATGGCTACACCTTC. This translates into CASSPRRYGYTF.

The CDR3 reads CATGKTGHNSPLHF. In DNA, the CDR3 is TGTGCCACCGGTAAGACAGGCCATAATTCACCCCTCCACTTT. V usage is TRBV15 and J usage is TRBJ1-6, with a possible D match to TRBD1 (6 bases). Germline CDR1 and CDR2: LNHNV and YYDKDF (reference sequence). The CDR3 has 14 residues. V was pared by 8 bases and J by 5 bases, with 13 bases between.

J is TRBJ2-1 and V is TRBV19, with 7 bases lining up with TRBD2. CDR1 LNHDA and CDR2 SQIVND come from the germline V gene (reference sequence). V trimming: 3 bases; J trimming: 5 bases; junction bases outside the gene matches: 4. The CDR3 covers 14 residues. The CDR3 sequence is CASSITAGDNEQFF. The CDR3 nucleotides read TGTGCCAGTAGTATCACGGCGGGAGACAATGAGCAGTTCTTC.

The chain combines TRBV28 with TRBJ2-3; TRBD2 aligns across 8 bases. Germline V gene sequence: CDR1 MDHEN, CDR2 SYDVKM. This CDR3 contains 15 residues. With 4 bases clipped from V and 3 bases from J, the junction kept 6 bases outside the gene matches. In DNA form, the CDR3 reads TGTGCCAGCAGTTCCGGGGGGGCGGGGACAGATACGCAGTATTTT. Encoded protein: CASSSGGAGTDTQYF.

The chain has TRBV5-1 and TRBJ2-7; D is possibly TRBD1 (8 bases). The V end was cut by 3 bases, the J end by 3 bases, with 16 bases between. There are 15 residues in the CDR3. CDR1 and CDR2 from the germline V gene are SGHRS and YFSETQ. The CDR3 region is CASSSTGGLHYEQYF. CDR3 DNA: TGCGCCAGCAGCTCCACAGGGGGACTACACTACGAGCAGTACTTC.

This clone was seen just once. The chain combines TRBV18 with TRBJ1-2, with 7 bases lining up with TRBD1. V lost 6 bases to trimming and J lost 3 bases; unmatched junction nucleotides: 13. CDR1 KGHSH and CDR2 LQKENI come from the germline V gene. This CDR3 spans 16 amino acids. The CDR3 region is CASSPTIEGQYYGYTF. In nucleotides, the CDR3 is TGTGCCAGCTCGCCGACAATTGAGGGACAGTACTATGGCTACACCTTC.

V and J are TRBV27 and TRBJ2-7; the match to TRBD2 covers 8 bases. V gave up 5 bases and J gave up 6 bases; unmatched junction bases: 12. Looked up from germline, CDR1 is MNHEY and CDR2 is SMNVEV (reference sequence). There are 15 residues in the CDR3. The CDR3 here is CASSPAGLVAGEQYF. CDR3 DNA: TGTGCCAGCAGTCCAGCGGGACTAGTAGCAGGCGAGCAGTACTTC.

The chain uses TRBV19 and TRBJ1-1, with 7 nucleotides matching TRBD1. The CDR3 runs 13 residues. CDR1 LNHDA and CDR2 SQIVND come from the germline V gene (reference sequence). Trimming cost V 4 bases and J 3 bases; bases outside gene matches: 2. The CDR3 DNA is TGTGCCAGTAGTAAAGGGACAGACACTGAAGCTTTCTTT. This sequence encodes CASSKGTDTEAFF.

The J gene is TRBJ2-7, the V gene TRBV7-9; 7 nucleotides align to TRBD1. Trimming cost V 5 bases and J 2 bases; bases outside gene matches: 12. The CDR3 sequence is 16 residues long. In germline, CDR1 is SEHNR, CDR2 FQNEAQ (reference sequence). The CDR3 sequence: CASSPIPQGTAYEQYF. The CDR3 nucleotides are TGTGCCAGCAGCCCGATCCCCCAAGGGACAGCCTACGAGCAGTACTTC.

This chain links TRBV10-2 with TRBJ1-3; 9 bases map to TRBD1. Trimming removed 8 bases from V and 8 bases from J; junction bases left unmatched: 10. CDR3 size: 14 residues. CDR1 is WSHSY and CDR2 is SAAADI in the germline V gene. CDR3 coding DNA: TGCGCCAGCCTCCGTCGGACAGGGGCGGACACCATATATTTT. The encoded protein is CASLRRTGADTIYF.

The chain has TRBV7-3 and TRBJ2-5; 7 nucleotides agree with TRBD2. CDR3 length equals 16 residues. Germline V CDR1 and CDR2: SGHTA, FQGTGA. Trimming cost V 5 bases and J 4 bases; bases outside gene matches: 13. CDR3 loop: CASSPRGSGGGETQYF. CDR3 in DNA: TGTGCCAGCAGCCCCAGAGGGTCGGGAGGCGGAGAGACCCAGTACTTC.

The CDR3: CASSFLADTGELFF. The CDR3 nucleotides are TGTGCCAGTAGTTTTCTGGCGGACACCGGGGAGCTGTTTTTT. V and J are TRBV19 and TRBJ2-2; D call uncertain. The germline V gene has CDR1 LNHDA and CDR2 SQIVND (reference sequence). CDR3 length: 14 amino acids. The V gene lost 5 bases and the J gene lost 3 bases, with 10 bases spanning the gap.

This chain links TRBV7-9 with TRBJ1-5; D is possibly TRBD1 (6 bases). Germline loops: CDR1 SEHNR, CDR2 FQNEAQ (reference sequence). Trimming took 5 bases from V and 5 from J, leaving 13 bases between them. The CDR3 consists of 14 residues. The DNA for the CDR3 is TGTGCCAGCAGCCCCCAGGGGTTAGATCAGCCCCAGCATTTT. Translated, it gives CASSPQGLDQPQHF.

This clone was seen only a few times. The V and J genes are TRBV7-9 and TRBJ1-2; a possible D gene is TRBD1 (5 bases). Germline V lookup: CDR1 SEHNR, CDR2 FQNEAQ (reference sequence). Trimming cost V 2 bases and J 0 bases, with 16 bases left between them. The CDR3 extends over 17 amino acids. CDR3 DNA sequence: TGTGCCAGCAGCTTATTGACAGTCAACAAACCTAACTATGGCTACACCTTC. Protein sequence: CASSLLTVNKPNYGYTF.

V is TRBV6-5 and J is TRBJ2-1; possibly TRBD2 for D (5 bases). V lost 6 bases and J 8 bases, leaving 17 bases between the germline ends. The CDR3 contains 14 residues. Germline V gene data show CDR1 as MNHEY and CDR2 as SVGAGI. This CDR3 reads CASSHGLLRDEQFF. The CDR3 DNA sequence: TGTGCCAGCAGCCACGGGCTACTGAGGGATGAGCAGTTCTTC.

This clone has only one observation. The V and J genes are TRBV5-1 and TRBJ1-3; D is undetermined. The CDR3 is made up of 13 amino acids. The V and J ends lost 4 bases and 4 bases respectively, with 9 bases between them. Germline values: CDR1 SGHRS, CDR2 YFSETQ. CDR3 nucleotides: TGCGCCAGCAGCCCAGGATTGGGAAACACCATATATTTT. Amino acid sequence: CASSPGLGNTIYF.

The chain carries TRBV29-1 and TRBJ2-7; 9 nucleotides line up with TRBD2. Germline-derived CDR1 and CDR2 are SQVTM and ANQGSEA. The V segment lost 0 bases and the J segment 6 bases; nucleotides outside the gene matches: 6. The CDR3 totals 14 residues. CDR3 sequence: CSVEEREGRGEQYF. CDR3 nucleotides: TGCAGCGTTGAAGAGCGGGAGGGGCGGGGCGAGCAGTACTTC.

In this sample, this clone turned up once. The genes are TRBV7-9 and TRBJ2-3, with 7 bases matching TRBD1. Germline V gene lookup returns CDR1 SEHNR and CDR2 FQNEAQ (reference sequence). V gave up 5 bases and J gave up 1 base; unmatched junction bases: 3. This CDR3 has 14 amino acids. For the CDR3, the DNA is TGTGCCAGCAGCCTCGACAGGGGCACAGATACGCAGTATTTT. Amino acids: CASSLDRGTDTQYF.

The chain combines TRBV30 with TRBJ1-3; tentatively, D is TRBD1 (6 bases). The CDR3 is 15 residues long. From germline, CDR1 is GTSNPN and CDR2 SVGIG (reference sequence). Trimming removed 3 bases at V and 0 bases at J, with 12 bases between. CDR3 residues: CAWRAGGVSGNTIYF. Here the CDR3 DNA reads TGTGCCTGGAGGGCGGGGGGCGTCTCTGGAAACACCATATATTTT.

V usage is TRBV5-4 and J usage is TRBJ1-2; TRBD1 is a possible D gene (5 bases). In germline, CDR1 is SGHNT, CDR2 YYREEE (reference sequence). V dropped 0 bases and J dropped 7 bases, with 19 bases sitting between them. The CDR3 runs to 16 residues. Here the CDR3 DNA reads TGTGCCAGCAGCTTGGCTGGTCGTGGGACTCAGGGTGGCTACACCTTC. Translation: CASSLAGRGTQGGYTF.

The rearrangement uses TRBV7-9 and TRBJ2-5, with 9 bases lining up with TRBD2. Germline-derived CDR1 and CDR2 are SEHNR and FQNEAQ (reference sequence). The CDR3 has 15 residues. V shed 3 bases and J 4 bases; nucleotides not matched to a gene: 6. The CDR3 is CASSFGGGGRETQYF. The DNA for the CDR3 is TGTGCCAGCAGCTTCGGCGGGGGGGGGCGAGAGACCCAGTACTTC.

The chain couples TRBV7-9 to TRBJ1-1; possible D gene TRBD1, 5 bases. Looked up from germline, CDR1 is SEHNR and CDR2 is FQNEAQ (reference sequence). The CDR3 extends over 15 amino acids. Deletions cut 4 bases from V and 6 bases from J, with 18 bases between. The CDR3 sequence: CASSSVAGPLAEAFF. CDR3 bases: TGTGCCAGCAGCTCCGTGGCGGGGCCTTTGGCTGAAGCTTTCTTT. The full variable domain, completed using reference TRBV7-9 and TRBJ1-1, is DTGVSQNPRHKITKRGQNVTFRCDPISEHNRLYWYRQTLGQGPEFLTYFQNEAQLEKSRLLSDRFSAERPKGSFSTLEIQRTEQGDSAMYLCASSSVAGPLAEAFFGQGTRLTVV.